This entry features one T cell receptor (beta chain) sequence. Its antigen is unidentified. Repertoires were generated with immunoSEQ multiplex PCR, while TCRdb's copy carries only in-frame clones and drops some. This sample yields about 45,000 clones, of which roughly 65% are seen a single time; under 20% belongs to the top ten. V dropped 5 bases and J dropped 4; count of bases not matched to a gene: 6. The CDR3 runs to 14 residues. Germline values: CDR1 SGHRS, CDR2 YFSETQ. The sample belongs to a study of radiotherapy plus CTLA-4 blockade in lung cancer. About the study: Among patients, around 18% showed objective responses, and approximately 29% had disease control.

The study's findings and limits: Some TCR clones had been derived from tumors. These clones expanded in peripheral blood after radiotherapy plus ipilimumab. Interferon-beta, together with early blood T cell clone dynamics, reportedly best predicted response.

The TCR was taken from a human donor with non-small cell lung cancer who had a partial response to radiotherapy plus ipilimumab. The sample here was peripheral blood, taken from a patient treated with radiotherapy plus ipilimumab. This sequence joins TRBV5-1 and TRBJ1-1; TRBD1 matches at 9 bases. The CDR3 nucleotides are TGCGCCAGCAGAGAACAGGGGGCGCTCACTGAAGCTTTCTTT. This translates into CASREQGALTEAFF.